This paragraph reports one T cell receptor beta chain. The antigen remains unidentified. In germline, CDR1 is MDHEN, CDR2 SYDVKM. The J segment lost 1 base and the V segment lost 3 bases, leaving 3 bases of the junction unmatched. This CDR3 is 14 amino acids long. These data belong to a study of T cell responses to AZD1222 COVID-19 vaccine. In the study overall: Second-dose timings of about 4 or about 12 weeks were pooled. Study-level points and caveats: Sampled repertoires all dated from after the peak T cell response. Most donors were white British and more were female, and clonal diversity was possibly underestimated. Recipients of two AZD1222 doses showed rising Spike-specific TCR breadth and depth.

Profiling relied on immunoSEQ multiplex PCR, and the TCRdb table lists in-frame clones only, not all of them. The sample lists about 100,000 clones, around 90% seen once, with 1.5% to 2% in the top ten. V and J are TRBV28 and TRBJ2-7; 7 bases align to TRBD2. Sequences were derived from peripheral blood, sampled on day 0 of AZD1222 vaccination. The sequence derives from an adult in good health. This chain's CDR3 is CASSLGAGSYEQYF. CDR3 DNA: TGTGCCAGCAGTTTGGGAGCGGGATCCTACGAGCAGTACTTC.